Listed below are T cell receptor beta chains from one sample, sequenced in a study of human T cells and chemical hapten exposure. Using its own MiXCR run on the RACE reads, TCRdb lists one record per CDR3 protein. The sample yields 200,000 to 300,000 distinct CDR3 sequences, approximately 8.4% seen once. The sequences come from whole blood, collected in connection with sensitization to the hapten diphenylcyclopropenone (DPC). These receptors originate from a woman between 35 and 50 years old with alopecia areata. Some clones in this sample may be carry-over from other donors' samples. Both conserved end residues are part of each CDR3. D genes are given only for firm matches. Expanded clones are given a class, and other clones once, few, many or no size at all.

d_gene,abundance,v_gene,j_gene,CDR3aa,CDR3nt
.,few,TRBV6-2/TRBV6-3,TRBJ2-2,CASSRLSGELFF,TGTGCCAGCAGTCGACTATCTGGGGAGCTGTTTTTT
TRBD2,few,TRBV7-6,TRBJ2-1,CASSLGTSFDEQFF,TGTGCCAGCAGCTTGGGGACTAGCTTCGATGAGCAGTTCTTC
TRBD1,many,TRBV20-1,TRBJ1-1,CSAWDRDRGQAEAFF,TGCAGTGCTTGGGACAGGGATCGGGGCCAAGCTGAAGCTTTCTTT
.,.,TRBV9,TRBJ2-5,CASSVAEGVETQYF,TGTGCCAGCAGCGTAGCGGAGGGGGTGGAGACCCAGTACTTC
.,many,TRBV7-9,TRBJ1-4,CASSSFSGNEKLFF,TGTGCCAGCAGCTCCTTCTCGGGTAATGAAAAACTGTTTTTT
.,.,TRBV11-2,TRBJ2-7,CASSLTRARSFAEQYF,TGTGCCAGCAGCTTAACCAGGGCCAGGTCGTTTGCCGAGCAGTACTTC
TRBD2,once,TRBV9,TRBJ2-2,CASSVGIRLAGGELFF,TGTGCCAGCAGCGTAGGGATCCGACTAGCGGGCGGGGAGCTGTTTTTT
.,.,TRBV15,TRBJ1-1,CATSRGRLNTEAFF,TGTGCCACCAGCAGGGGACGGTTGAACACTGAAGCTTTCTTT
.,.,TRBV7-2,TRBJ1-6,CASSTEQDSPLHF,TGTGCCAGCAGCACAGAACAAGATTCACCCCTCCACTTT
TRBD1,many,TRBV7-9,TRBJ1-1,CASSAMTGGATEAFF,TGTGCCAGCAGCGCCATGACAGGGGGCGCGACTGAAGCTTTCTTT
TRBD1,.,TRBV30,TRBJ1-2,CAWSDLGGQFGGYTF,TGTGCCTGGAGTGATCTAGGGGGACAGTTCGGTGGCTACACCTTC
TRBD2,few,TRBV29-1,TRBJ2-1,CSGDSGSGDEQFF,TGCAGCGGGGATAGCGGGAGCGGTGATGAGCAGTTCTTC
.,many,TRBV12-3/TRBV12-4,TRBJ1-6,CASRLDRYNSPLHF,TGTGCCAGCAGACTGGACAGATATAATTCACCCCTCCACTTT
TRBD1,.,TRBV12-3/TRBV12-4,TRBJ1-5,CASRFGTGGQPQHF,TGTGCCAGCAGATTTGGGACAGGGGGGCAGCCCCAGCATTTT
.,.,TRBV14,TRBJ2-6,CASSDGANVLTF,TGTGCCAGCAGTGACGGGGCCAACGTCCTGACTTTC
.,few,TRBV18,TRBJ1-1,CASSPQGFNEAFF,TGTGCCAGCTCACCACAGGGTTTCAACGAAGCTTTCTTT
.,.,TRBV7-2,TRBJ2-4,CASRLSWLAKNIQYF,TGTGCCAGCAGGCTGTCCTGGCTAGCCAAAAACATTCAGTACTTC
TRBD1,.,TRBV18,TRBJ1-1,CASSSRQGAGGEAFF,TGTGCCAGCTCGTCCCGACAGGGGGCTGGAGGTGAAGCTTTCTTT
.,few,TRBV20-1,TRBJ2-5,CSTVTLQETQYF,TGCAGTACCGTGACTCTCCAAGAGACCCAGTACTTC
TRBD1,few,TRBV6-5,TRBJ1-1,CASNRGLNTEAFF,TGTGCCAGCAACAGGGGATTGAACACTGAAGCTTTCTTT
TRBD2,.,TRBV6-1,TRBJ2-7,CASSVGRALYEQYF,TGTGCCAGCAGTGTGGGGAGGGCCCTCTACGAGCAGTACTTC
.,many,TRBV11-3,TRBJ2-3,CASSLGVARTNTDTQYF,TGTGCCAGCAGCTTAGGGGTGGCACGGACGAACACAGATACGCAGTATTTT
TRBD1,.,TRBV5-4,TRBJ1-1,CASSPLQGAHTEAFF,TGTGCCAGCAGCCCCCTTCAGGGGGCGCACACTGAAGCTTTCTTT
.,many,TRBV6-6,TRBJ1-1,CASSYSGGHDTEAFF,TGTGCCAGCAGTTACTCGGGAGGGCACGACACTGAAGCTTTCTTT
TRBD1,.,TRBV20-1,TRBJ2-2,CSATGQDPGELFF,TGCAGTGCTACGGGACAGGACCCCGGGGAGCTGTTTTTT
.,many,TRBV29-1,TRBJ1-5,CSAQGLGSNQPQHF,TGCAGCGCACAGGGTTTAGGCAGCAATCAGCCCCAGCATTTT